This TCR beta chain was observed in a study of CD8+ T cells in alopecia areata. Looking at the study overall: Dosing spanned 6 to 18 months on tofacitinib, then 6 months off drug.

Sequencing templates came from extracted RNA that was reverse transcribed into cDNA. This table comes from immunoSEQ multiplex PCR, and its TCRdb copy is limited to in-frame clones, with some not included. This sample has some 110,000 clones, with roughly two fifths found just once. Whole-study findings and limits: Higher clonality than in normal scalp was seen in lesional scalp, especially alopecia totalis/universalis. Whereas mice showed it more clearly, TCR sharing across patients was murkier, possibly because of HLA.

CDR1 is SGHRS, CDR2 YFSETQ, per germline. The V end lost 3 bases, the J end lost 0 bases, and 4 bases lay between the germline ends. The CDR3 totals 14 residues. In regard to this clone: Its cognate antigen is unknown.

Peripheral blood and lesional scalp punch biopsies were taken from alopecia areata patients. The sequenced sample was CD4+ T cells sorted from blood. This receptor was obtained from a human donor with alopecia areata. The chain joins TRBV5-1 to TRBJ2-6; D remains unclear. CDR3 DNA sequence: TGCGCCAGCAGCTGGGACTCTGGGGCCAACGTCCTGACTTTC. Amino acids: CASSWDSGANVLTF. The variable domain in full, completed from reference TRBV5-1 and TRBJ2-6, reads KAGVTQTPRYLIKTRGQQVTLSCSPISGHRSVSWYQQTPGQGLQFLFEYFSETQRNKGNFPGRFSGRQFSNSRSEMNVSTLELGDSALYLCASSWDSGANVLTFGAGSRLTVL.